This TCR beta chain appears in the sequencing data of a study of T cells in Graves' hyperthyroidism and ophthalmopathy. Turning to the study itself: Peripheral blood was secured at the point of initial diagnosis, before any treatment.

The PBMCs were taken from more than 8 ml of fresh peripheral blood. TCR beta CDR3 region amplification was performed from RNA transcripts. First-round RT-PCR of the TCR CDR3 relied on the HTBI primer set. In TCRdb, the multiplex PCR reads were re-called with MiXCR into one record per CDR3 protein. Of 400,000 to 500,000 distinct CDR3 sequences listed, about 15% are singletons. Ten or more counts support this clonotype. Its antigen is undetermined. Study-level points and caveats: Stable hyperthyroidism was separated from ophthalmopathy by a model based on 13 V-J features.

The sequenced material came from blood. The receptor was isolated from a woman in her late teens or twenties with Graves' hyperthyroidism.

CDR3: CASSFLGGEKLFF. DNA of the CDR3: TGTGCCAGCAGCTTCCTTGGAGGGGAAAAACTGTTTTTT. V and J are TRBV27 and TRBJ1-4; no reliable D call. V was trimmed by 6 bases and J by 8 bases, leaving 13 bases between them. Per the germline V gene, CDR1 is MNHEY and CDR2 is SMNVEV (reference sequence). The CDR3 contains 13 residues.